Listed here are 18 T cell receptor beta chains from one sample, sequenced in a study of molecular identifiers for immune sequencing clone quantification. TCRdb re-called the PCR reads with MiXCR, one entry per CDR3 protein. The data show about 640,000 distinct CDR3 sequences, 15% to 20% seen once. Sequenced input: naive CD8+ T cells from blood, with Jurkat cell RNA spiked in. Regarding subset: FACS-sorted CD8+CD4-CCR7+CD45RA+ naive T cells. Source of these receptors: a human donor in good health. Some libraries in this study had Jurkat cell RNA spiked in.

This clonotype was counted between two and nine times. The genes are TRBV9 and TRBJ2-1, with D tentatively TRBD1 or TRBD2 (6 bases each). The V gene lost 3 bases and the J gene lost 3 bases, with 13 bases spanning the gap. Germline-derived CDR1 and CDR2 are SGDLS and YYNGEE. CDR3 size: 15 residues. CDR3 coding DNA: TGTGCCAGCAGCGACCGGGGGCTCCTCTACAATGAGCAGTTCTTC. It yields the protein CASSDRGLLYNEQFF.

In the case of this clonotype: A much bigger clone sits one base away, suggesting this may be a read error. The CDR3 loop is CASSPRQSEQYF. As DNA, the CDR3 is TGTGCCAGCAGTCCCCGACAGTCCGAGCAGTACTTC. This chain connects TRBV28 to TRBJ2-7; TRBD1 might be the D (5 bases). CDR3 length: 12 residues. CDR1 is MDHEN and CDR2 is SYDVKM in the germline V gene. V was shortened by 5 bases and J by 6 bases, with 11 bases between the two germline ends. Full variable domain (outside the CDR3, taken from reference TRBV28 and TRBJ2-7): DVKVTQSSRYLVKRTGEKVFLECVQDMDHENMFWYRQDPGLGLRLIYFSYDVKMKEKGDIPEGYSVSREKKERFSLILESASTNQTSMYLCASSPRQSEQYFGPGTRLTVT.

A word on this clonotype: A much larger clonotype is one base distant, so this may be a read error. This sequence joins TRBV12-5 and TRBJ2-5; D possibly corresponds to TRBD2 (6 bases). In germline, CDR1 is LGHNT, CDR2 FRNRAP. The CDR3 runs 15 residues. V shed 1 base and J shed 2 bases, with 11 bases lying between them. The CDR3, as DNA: TGTGCTAGTGGTTTGGCTGGAGGGGCTCAAGAGACCCAGTACTTC. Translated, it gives CASGLAGGAQETQYF.

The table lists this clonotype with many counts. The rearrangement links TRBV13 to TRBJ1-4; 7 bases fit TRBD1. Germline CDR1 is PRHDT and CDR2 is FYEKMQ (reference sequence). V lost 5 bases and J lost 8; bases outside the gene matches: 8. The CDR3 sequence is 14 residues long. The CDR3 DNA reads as TGTGCCAGCAGCACAGGGGCGGGCGCGGAAAAACTGTTTTTT. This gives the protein CASSTGAGAEKLFF.

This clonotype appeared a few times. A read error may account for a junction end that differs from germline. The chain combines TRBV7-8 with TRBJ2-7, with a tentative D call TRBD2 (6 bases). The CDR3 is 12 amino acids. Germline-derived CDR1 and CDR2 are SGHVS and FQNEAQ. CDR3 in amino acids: CAGSPGGYEQYF. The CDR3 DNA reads TGTGCCGGCAGTCCCGGAGGGTACGAGCAGTACTTC. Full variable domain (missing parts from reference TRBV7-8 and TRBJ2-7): GAGVSQSPRYKVAKRGQDVALRCDPISGHVSLFWYQQALGQGPEFLTYFQNEAQLDKSGLPSDRFFAERPEGSVSTLKIQRTQQEDSAVYLCAGSPGGYEQYFGPGTRLTVT.

The CDR3 is CASSGGDRNTDTQYF. The DNA for the CDR3 is TGTGCCAGCAGCGGGGGGGACAGGAACACAGATACGCAGTATTTT. This chain joins TRBV5-4 and TRBJ2-3, with D tentatively TRBD1 (8 bases). Germline V lookup: CDR1 SGHNT, CDR2 YYREEE (reference sequence). V was cut by 4 bases and J by 2 bases, with 14 bases left in between. CDR3 length equals 15 residues.

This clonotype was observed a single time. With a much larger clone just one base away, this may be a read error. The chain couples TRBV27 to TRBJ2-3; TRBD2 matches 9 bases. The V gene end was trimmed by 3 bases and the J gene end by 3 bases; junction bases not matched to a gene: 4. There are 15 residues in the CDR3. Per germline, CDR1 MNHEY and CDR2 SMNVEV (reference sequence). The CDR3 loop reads CASSFLTSGTDTQYF. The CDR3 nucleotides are TGTGCCAGCAGTTTTCTGACTAGCGGTACAGATACGCAGTATTTT.

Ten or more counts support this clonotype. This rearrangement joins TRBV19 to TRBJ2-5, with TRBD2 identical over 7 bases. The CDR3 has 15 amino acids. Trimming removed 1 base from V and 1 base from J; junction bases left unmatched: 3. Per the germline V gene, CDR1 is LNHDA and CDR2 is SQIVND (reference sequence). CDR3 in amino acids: CASSIGSSGQETQYF. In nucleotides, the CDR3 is TGTGCCAGTAGTATAGGTTCTAGCGGCCAAGAGACCCAGTACTTC.

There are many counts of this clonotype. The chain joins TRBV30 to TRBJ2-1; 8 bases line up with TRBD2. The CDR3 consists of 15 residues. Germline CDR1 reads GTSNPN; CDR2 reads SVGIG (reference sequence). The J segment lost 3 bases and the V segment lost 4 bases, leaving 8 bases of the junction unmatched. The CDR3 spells CAWTPLREDYNEQFF. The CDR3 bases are TGTGCCTGGACCCCCCTGCGGGAGGACTACAATGAGCAGTTCTTC.

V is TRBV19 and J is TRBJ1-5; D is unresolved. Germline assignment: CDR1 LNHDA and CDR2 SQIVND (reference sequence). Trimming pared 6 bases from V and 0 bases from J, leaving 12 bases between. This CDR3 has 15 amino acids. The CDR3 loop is CASRSAVYSNQPQHF. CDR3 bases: TGTGCCAGTAGATCAGCAGTCTATAGCAATCAGCCCCAGCATTTT.

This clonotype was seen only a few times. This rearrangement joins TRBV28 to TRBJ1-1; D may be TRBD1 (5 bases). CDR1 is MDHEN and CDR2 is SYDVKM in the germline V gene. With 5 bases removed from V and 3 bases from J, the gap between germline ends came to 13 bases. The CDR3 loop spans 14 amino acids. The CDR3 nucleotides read TGTGCCAGCAGTATCGACAGCATGGACACTGAAGCTTTCTTT. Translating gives CASSIDSMDTEAFF.

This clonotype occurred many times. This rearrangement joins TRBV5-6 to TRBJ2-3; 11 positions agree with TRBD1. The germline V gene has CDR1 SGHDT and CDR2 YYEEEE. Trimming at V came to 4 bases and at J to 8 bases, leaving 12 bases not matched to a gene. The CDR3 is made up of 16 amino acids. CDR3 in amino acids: CASSQGTGGLLVTQYF. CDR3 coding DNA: TGTGCCAGCAGCCAAGGGACAGGGGGTTTGTTGGTTACGCAGTATTTT.

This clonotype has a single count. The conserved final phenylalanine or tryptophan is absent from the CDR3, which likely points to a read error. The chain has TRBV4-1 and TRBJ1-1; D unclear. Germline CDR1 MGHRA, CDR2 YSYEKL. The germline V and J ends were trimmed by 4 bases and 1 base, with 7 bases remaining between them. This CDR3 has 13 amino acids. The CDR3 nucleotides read TGCGCCAGCAGCCGGACGGGGAACACTGAAGCTTTCTCT. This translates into CASSRTGNTEAFS.

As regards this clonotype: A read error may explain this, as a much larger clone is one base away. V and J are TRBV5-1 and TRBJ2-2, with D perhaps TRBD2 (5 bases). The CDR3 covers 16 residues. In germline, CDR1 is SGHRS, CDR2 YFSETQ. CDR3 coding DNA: TGCGCCAGCAGCTTGGGATGGGGTCGTAACACCGGGAAGCTGTTTTTT. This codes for CASSLGWGRNTGKLFF.

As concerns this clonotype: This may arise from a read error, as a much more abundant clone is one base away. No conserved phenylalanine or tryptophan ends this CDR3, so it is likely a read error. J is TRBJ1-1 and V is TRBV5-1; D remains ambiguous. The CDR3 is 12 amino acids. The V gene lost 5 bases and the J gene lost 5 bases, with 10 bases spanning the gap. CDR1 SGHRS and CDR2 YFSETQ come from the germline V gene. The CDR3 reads CASRLGSTEAFS. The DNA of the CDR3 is TGCGCCAGCAGGCTCGGGAGTACTGAAGCTTTCTCT.

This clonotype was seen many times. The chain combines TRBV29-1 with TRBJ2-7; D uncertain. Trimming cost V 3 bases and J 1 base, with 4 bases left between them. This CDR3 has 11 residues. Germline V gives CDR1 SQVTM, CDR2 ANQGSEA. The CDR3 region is CSVERSYEQYF. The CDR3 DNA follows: TGCAGCGTTGAGAGGTCCTACGAGCAGTACTTC.

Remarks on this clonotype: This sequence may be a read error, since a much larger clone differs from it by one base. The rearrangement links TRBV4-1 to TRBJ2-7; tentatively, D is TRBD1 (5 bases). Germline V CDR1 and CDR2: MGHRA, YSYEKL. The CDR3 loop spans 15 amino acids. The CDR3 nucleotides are TGCGCCAGCAGCCAAGATCAGGGCAGATTATACGAGCAGCACTTC. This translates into CASSQDQGRLYEQHF.

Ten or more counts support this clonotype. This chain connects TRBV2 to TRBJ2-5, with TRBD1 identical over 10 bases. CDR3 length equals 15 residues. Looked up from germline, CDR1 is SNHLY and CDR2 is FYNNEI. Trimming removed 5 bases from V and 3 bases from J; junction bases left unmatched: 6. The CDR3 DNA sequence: TGTGCCAGCAGTTGGGACAGGGGAGCGGAAGAGACCCAGTACTTC. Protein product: CASSWDRGAEETQYF.